The clone carrying this T cell receptor beta chain was observed a handful of times. What it binds is unknown. The entry originates in a study of T-cell memory formation after mild COVID-19. V shed 5 bases and J shed 6 bases, with 17 bases lying between them. CDR3 length equals 14 residues. Germline loops: CDR1 MNHEY, CDR2 SVGAGI. Whole-study results and caveats: Clones contracting day 15 to 85 were balanced CD4/CD8; later expanders leaned CD4+. Nothing confirmed that second-wave clones peaking on day 37 were specific for SARS-CoV-2. Some clones that responded were present in memory (sampled pre-infection), which suggests cross-reactive memory joined.

5'RACE, which relied on constant-segment primers, yielded TCR alpha and TCR beta cDNA libraries carrying sample barcodes and UMIs. TCRdb re-analysed the 5' RACE reads in MiXCR, keeping a single row per CDR3 protein. The sample contains fewer than 550,000 distinct CDR3 sequences, 20% of which appear only once. Input material: PBMCs or a T cell subset sorted from them (not recorded which). This TCR was sampled from an adult woman who had mild COVID-19 (a few samples of this study predate the infection). Cell type and time point are not known. The genes are TRBV6-5 and TRBJ2-7; perhaps TRBD2 as D (5 bases). CDR3 DNA: TGTGCCAGCAGTCCTAGCTCCCCGTTGGTCGAGCAGTACTTC. It specifies CASSPSSPLVEQYF.